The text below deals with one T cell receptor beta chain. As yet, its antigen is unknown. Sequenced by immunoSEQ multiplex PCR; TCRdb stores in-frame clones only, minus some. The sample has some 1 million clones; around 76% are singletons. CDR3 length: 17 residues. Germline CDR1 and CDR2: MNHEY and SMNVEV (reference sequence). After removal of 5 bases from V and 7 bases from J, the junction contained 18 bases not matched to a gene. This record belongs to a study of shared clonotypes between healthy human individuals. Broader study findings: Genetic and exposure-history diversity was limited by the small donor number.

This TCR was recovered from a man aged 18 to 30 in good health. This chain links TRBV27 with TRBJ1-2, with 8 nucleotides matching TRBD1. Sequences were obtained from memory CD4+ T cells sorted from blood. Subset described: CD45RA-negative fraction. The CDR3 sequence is CASSPVQGQGASGGYTF. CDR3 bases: TGTGCCAGCAGTCCCGTACAAGGCCAGGGGGCGAGCGGTGGCTACACCTTC.